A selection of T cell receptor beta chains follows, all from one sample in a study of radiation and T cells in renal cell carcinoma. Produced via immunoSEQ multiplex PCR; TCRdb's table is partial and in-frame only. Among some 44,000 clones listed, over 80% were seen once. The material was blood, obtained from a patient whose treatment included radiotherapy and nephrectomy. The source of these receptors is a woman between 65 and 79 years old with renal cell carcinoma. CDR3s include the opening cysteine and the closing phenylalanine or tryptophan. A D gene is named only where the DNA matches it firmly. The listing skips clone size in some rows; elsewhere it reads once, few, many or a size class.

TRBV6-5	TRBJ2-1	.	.	CASSNPRPRDEQFF	TGTGCCAGCAGTAACCCCCGACCGCGCGATGAGCAGTTCTTC
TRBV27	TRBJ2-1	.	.	CASSLDTWSSYNEQFF	TGTGCCAGCAGTTTAGATACATGGAGCTCCTACAATGAGCAGTTCTTC
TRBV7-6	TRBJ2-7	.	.	CASSLAGGSYEQYF	TGTGCCAGCAGCTTAGCGGGGGGATCCTACGAGCAGTACTTC
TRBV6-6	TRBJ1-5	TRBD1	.	CASSYPRQGYQPQHF	TGTGCCAGCAGTTACCCCCGACAGGGCTATCAGCCCCAGCATTTT
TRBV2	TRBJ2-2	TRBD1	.	CARGTGRNTGELFF	TGTGCCAGAGGGACAGGGAGAAACACCGGGGAGCTGTTTTTT
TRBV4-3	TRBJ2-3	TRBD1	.	CASSRDRVTDTQYF	TGCGCCAGCAGCCGGGACAGGGTCACAGATACGCAGTATTTT
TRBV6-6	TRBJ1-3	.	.	CASTNDNSGNTIYF	TGTGCCAGCACCAACGACAACTCTGGAAACACCATATATTTT
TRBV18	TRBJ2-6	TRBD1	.	CASSPGQGSSNVLTF	TGTGCCAGCTCACCGGGACAGGGAAGTTCCAACGTCCTGACTTTC
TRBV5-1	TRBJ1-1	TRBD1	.	CASRQGASTEAFF	TGCGCCAGCAGGCAGGGGGCGAGCACTGAAGCTTTCTTT
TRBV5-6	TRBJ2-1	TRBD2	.	CASSLKAGLVDNEQFF	TGTGCCAGCAGCTTAAAAGCTGGACTAGTGGACAATGAGCAGTTCTTC
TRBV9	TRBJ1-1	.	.	CASSVRGHVDPNTEAFF	TGTGCCAGCAGCGTCAGAGGGCATGTTGACCCGAACACTGAAGCTTTCTTT
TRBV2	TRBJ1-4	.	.	CASSGGDMGEKLFF	TGTGCCAGCAGTGGAGGGGACATGGGGGAAAAACTGTTTTTT
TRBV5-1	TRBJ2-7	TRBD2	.	CASSSPGGAEQYF	TGCGCCAGCAGCTCCCCCGGGGGGGCAGAGCAGTACTTC
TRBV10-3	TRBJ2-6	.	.	CAISESGSRGNGANVLTF	TGTGCCATCAGTGAGTCGGGGTCCCGAGGAAATGGGGCCAACGTCCTGACTTTC
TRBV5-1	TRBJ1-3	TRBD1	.	CASSYLGTGTGNTIYF	TGCGCCAGCAGCTACTTGGGGACAGGTACTGGAAACACCATATATTTT
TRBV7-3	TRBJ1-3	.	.	CARWVSGNTIYF	TGTGCCAGATGGGTCTCTGGAAACACCATATATTTT
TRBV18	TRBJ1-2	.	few	CASSAGPAEGYTF	TGTGCCAGCTCGGCCGGACCCGCGGAGGGCTACACCTTC
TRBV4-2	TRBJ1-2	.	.	CASSQGRAGYGYTF	TGTGCCAGCAGCCAAGGGCGGGCAGGGTATGGCTACACCTTC
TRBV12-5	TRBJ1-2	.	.	CASGLGGNYGYTF	TGTGCTAGTGGTTTGGGAGGAAACTATGGCTACACCTTC
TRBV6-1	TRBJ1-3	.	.	CASSERGAGNTIYF	TGTGCCAGCAGTGAACGGGGGGCTGGAAACACCATATATTTT
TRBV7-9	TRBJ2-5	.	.	CASSGQLQETQYF	TGTGCCAGCAGCGGACAGCTTCAAGAGACCCAGTACTTC
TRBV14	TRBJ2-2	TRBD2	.	CASSQGAGLVTGELFF	TGTGCCAGCAGCCAAGGAGCTGGACTAGTCACCGGGGAGCTGTTTTTT
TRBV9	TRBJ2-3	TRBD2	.	CASSVLAGGTTDTQYF	TGTGCCAGCAGCGTACTAGCGGGAGGGACCACAGATACGCAGTATTTT
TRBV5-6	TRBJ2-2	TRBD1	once	CASSLLTGGYSTGELFF	TGTGCCAGCAGCTTGCTGACAGGGGGGTACAGTACCGGGGAGCTGTTTTTT
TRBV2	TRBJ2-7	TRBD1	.	CASSEMGRDRGCEQYF	TGTGCCAGCAGTGAAATGGGTCGGGACAGGGGATGCGAGCAGTACTTC
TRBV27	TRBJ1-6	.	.	CASGGRYNSPLHF	TGTGCCAGCGGGGGCAGATATAATTCACCCCTCCACTTT
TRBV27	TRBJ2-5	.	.	CASSPAGGRVETQYF	TGTGCCAGCAGTCCCGCAGGGGGGCGCGTGGAGACCCAGTACTTC
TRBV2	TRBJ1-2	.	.	CASRPGEGGYTF	TGTGCCAGCAGGCCGGGGGAGGGGGGCTACACCTTC
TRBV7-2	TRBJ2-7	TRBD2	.	CASSISGGAYEQYF	TGTGCCAGCAGCATTAGCGGGGGGGCCTACGAGCAGTACTTC
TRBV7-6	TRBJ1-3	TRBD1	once	CASSFSGGAKGNTIYF	TGTGCCAGCAGTTTCTCAGGGGGGGCTAAGGGAAACACCATATATTTT
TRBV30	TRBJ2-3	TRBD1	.	CAWSATGAWTDTQYF	TGTGCCTGGAGTGCCACAGGGGCCTGGACAGATACGCAGTATTTT
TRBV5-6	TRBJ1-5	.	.	CASSERGGAGQPQHF	TGTGCCAGCAGCGAGCGGGGGGGCGCAGGACAGCCCCAGCATTTT
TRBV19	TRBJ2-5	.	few	CASSLPQQPPGTQYF	TGTGCCAGTAGTCTGCCTCAGCAACCCCCAGGGACCCAGTACTTC
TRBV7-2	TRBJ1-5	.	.	CASSSTGQLNQPQHF	TGTGCCAGCAGCTCAACTGGACAGCTAAATCAGCCCCAGCATTTT
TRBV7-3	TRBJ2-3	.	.	CASSITYGDTQYF	TGTGCCAGCAGCATTACGTACGGAGATACGCAGTATTTT
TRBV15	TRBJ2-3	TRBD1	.	CATSRTGGELDTQYF	TGTGCCACCAGCCGGACAGGGGGCGAGTTGGATACGCAGTATTTT
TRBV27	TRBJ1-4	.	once	CASSLGPGVGKLFF	TGTGCCAGCAGTTTAGGACCCGGGGTCGGAAAACTGTTTTTT
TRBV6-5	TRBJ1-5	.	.	CASRPQVNQPQHF	TGTGCCAGCAGACCACAGGTTAATCAGCCCCAGCATTTT
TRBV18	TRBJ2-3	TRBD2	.	CASSELAADTQYF	TGTGCCAGCTCGGAACTAGCGGCGGATACGCAGTATTTT
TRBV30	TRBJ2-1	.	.	CAWIKVQLGEQFF	TGTGCCTGGATTAAAGTGCAGCTCGGTGAGCAGTTCTTC
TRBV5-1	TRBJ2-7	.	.	CASSLDSTYEQYF	TGCGCCAGCAGCTTGGATAGTACCTACGAGCAGTACTTC
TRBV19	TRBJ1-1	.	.	CASSARDTEAFF	TGTGCCAGTAGCGCGAGGGACACTGAAGCTTTCTTT
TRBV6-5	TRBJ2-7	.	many	CASRPWGANYEQYF	TGTGCCAGCAGACCCTGGGGAGCTAACTACGAGCAGTACTTC
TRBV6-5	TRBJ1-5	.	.	CASGRVYNQPQHF	TGTGCCAGCGGCAGGGTATACAATCAGCCCCAGCATTTT
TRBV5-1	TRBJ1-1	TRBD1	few	CASSEDRLDTEAFF	TGCGCCAGCAGCGAGGACAGGCTCGACACTGAAGCTTTCTTT
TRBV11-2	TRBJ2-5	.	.	CASSLRQEGETQYF	TGTGCCAGCAGCTTACGGCAGGAGGGAGAGACCCAGTACTTC
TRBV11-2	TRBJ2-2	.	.	CASSLLARTGELFF	TGTGCCAGCAGCTTACTTGCACGAACCGGGGAGCTGTTTTTT